One sample yielded the 20 T cell receptor beta chains listed below, sequenced in a study of early T cells in non-severe SARS-CoV-2 infection (dated by TCRdb to about 2021). Libraries were made using 5' RACE. The data were produced on a NextSeq 500. TCRdb took the public reads, trimmed them with fastp at Q25, ran MiXCR for clone calling and kept in-frame beta chains. Duplicate CDR3 protein sequences are folded into a single record with the most common DNA and genes. For this sample there are 95,000 to 150,000 distinct CDR3 sequences; around 14% appear just once. Of the sample, 20% to 25% falls within the top ten clones. Material: whole blood. The receptors were sampled from an adult who was a healthcare worker with PCR-confirmed SARS-CoV-2 infection or an uninfected control (not recorded which).

The genes are TRBV25-1 and TRBJ1-2, with D possibly being TRBD1 (5 bases). Germline V gene sequence: CDR1 MGHDK, CDR2 SYGVNS. The germline V and J ends were trimmed by 4 bases and 2 bases, with 8 bases remaining between them. The CDR3 runs to 13 residues. CDR3 nucleotide sequence: TGTGCCAGCAGTGCGACAGAAAACTATGGCTACACCTTC. Its protein is CASSATENYGYTF.

This clonotype was counted many times. The chain recombines TRBV20-1 with TRBJ1-1, with TRBD1 as a possible D gene (6 bases). The CDR3 consists of 12 residues. Trimming took off 4 bases at V and 6 bases at J, with 12 bases between the two ends. Looked up from germline, CDR1 is DFQATT and CDR2 is SNEGSKA (reference sequence). This CDR3 reads CSAIEQGPEAFF. In nucleotides, the CDR3 is TGCAGTGCTATCGAACAGGGCCCTGAAGCTTTCTTT.

This chain uses TRBV23-1 with TRBJ1-4; D is ambiguous. TRBV23-1 has ORF status, its function being uncertain. The CDR3 consists of 13 residues. The V gene lost 9 bases and the J gene lost 0 bases, with 8 bases spanning the gap. CDR3 in amino acids: CAREEATNEKLFF. DNA of the CDR3: TGCGCCAGGGAGGAGGCAACTAATGAAAAACTGTTTTTT.

The rearrangement uses TRBV20-1 and TRBJ2-3; D gene unclear. Trimming shortened V by 6 bases and J by 1 base, and 17 bases separated the two germline ends. Germline loops: CDR1 DFQATT, CDR2 SNEGSKA (reference sequence). The CDR3 spans 15 residues. The CDR3 bases are TGCAGTGCCCCTGCCGTGTCAAGCCGCACAGATACGCAGTATTTT. This gives the protein CSAPAVSSRTDTQYF.

The chain links TRBV20-1 to TRBJ2-1, with no clear D. The CDR3 length is 11 residues. Germline V CDR1 and CDR2: DFQATT, SNEGSKA (reference sequence). V lost 3 bases, J lost 8 bases, and 8 bases lay in between. CDR3 amino acids: CSASRAYEQFF. The CDR3 DNA reads TGCAGTGCTAGTAGGGCGTATGAGCAGTTCTTC.

The chain joins TRBV30 to TRBJ2-7; D remains unclear. The ends were cut back, 1 base at V and 5 bases at J, with 12 bases in the middle. Germline V lookup: CDR1 GTSNPN, CDR2 SVGIG (reference sequence). The length of the CDR3 is 13 residues. CDR3 nucleotide sequence: TGTGCCTGGAGTGCAAATGCCCCCCACGAGCAGTACTTC. The encoded protein is CAWSANAPHEQYF.

The V gene is TRBV5-1, the J gene TRBJ2-7; TRBD2 is a possible D gene (6 bases). The CDR3 is made up of 15 amino acids. Germline V lookup: CDR1 SGHRS, CDR2 YFSETQ. Trimming left V 7 bases short and J 6 bases short, with 23 bases between. The DNA for the CDR3 is TGCGCCAGCGGCGGAGGGGAGCTATGCTCCGGCGAGCAGTACTTC. This translates into CASGGGELCSGEQYF.

The sample holds a few counts of this clonotype. The chain has TRBV2 and TRBJ2-2; D is possibly TRBD1 (5 bases). This CDR3 has 14 amino acids. The V and J ends lost 3 bases and 6 bases respectively, with 11 bases between them. Germline assignment: CDR1 SNHLY and CDR2 FYNNEI. The CDR3 DNA is TGTGCCAGCAGTGACAGGGAACCTCCCGGGGAGCTGTTTTTT. Protein product: CASSDREPPGELFF.

This clonotype was counted a few times. The chain carries TRBV9 and TRBJ2-1; D is possibly TRBD1 (5 bases). This CDR3 has 15 residues. Germline CDR1 reads SGDLS; CDR2 reads YYNGEE. V was pared by 0 bases and J by 4 bases, with 11 bases between. CDR3 residues: CASSVDSDSYNEQFF. The CDR3 nucleotides are TGTGCCAGCAGCGTAGACTCCGACAGTTACAATGAGCAGTTCTTC.

The genes are TRBV20-1 and TRBJ2-3; 7 bases align to TRBD2. The ends lost 3 bases at V and 5 bases at J; junction bases unmatched: 5. The germline CDR1 and CDR2 sequences are DFQATT and SNEGSKA (reference sequence). CDR3 length: 13 amino acids. The CDR3 sequence: CSASETSVDTQYF. CDR3 nucleotides: TGCAGTGCTAGCGAAACTAGCGTAGATACGCAGTATTTT.

This clonotype was recorded a few times. The chain joins TRBV6-2 or TRBV6-3 to TRBJ1-1, with a possible D match to TRBD1 (6 bases). The CDR3 has 11 amino acids. V was clipped by 8 bases and J by 8 bases, with 12 bases between them. CDR1 is MNHEY and CDR2 is SVGEGT in the germline V gene. CDR3 nucleotides: TGTGCCAGCGGCCGGGGGACAGAAGCTTTCTTT. This gives the protein CASGRGTEAFF.

This chain links TRBV2 with TRBJ2-5, with TRBD1 matching over 12 bases. Trimming removed 10 bases from V and 5 bases from J; junction bases left unmatched: 14. Germline V gene lookup returns CDR1 SNHLY and CDR2 FYNNEI. The CDR3 runs to 16 residues. The CDR3 sequence: CAIVPGTGGFGETQYF. CDR3 coding DNA: TGTGCCATCGTCCCCGGGACAGGGGGCTTCGGGGAGACCCAGTACTTC.

The chain employs TRBV4-1 and TRBJ2-5; TRBD1 might be the D (6 bases). Germline V lookup: CDR1 MGHRA, CDR2 YSYEKL. There are 14 residues in the CDR3. The germline V and J ends were trimmed by 4 bases and 1 base, with 10 bases remaining between them. CDR3 sequence (DNA): TGCGCCAGCAGCCCTAACAGGGTCCAAGAGACCCAGTACTTC. Protein sequence: CASSPNRVQETQYF.

This clonotype was seen only a few times. The CDR3 loop reads CASSFGTQNPGALHF. CDR3 coding DNA: TGTGCCAGCAGTTTCGGGACACAAAACCCGGGGGCCCTCCACTTT. The chain has TRBV12-3 or TRBV12-4 and TRBJ1-6, with D perhaps TRBD1 (6 bases). V shed 3 bases and J shed 14 bases, with 20 bases lying between them. This CDR3 region has 15 residues.

The chain couples TRBV20-1 to TRBJ1-1; D is perhaps TRBD1 (5 bases). This CDR3 has 10 residues. Trimming cost V 7 bases and J 10 bases, with 13 bases left between them. Germline V gives CDR1 DFQATT, CDR2 SNEGSKA (reference sequence). Here the CDR3 reads CSVFGGGAFF. The CDR3, as DNA: TGCAGTGTTTTTGGTGGGGGAGCTTTCTTT.

This chain uses TRBV4-1 with TRBJ1-1; unclear D gene. Between the trimmed V and J ends, which lost 6 bases and 3 bases, there was a span of 17 bases. Germline CDR1 and CDR2: MGHRA and YSYEKL. The CDR3 sequence is 15 residues long. CDR3 residues: CASSPERPKHTEAFF. The CDR3 region has the DNA TGCGCCAGCAGTCCCGAAAGACCTAAGCACACTGAAGCTTTCTTT.

The genes are TRBV12-3 or TRBV12-4 and TRBJ1-4, with a tentative D call TRBD1 (5 bases). The length of the CDR3 is 13 residues. Trimming removed 6 bases at V and 8 bases at J, with 13 bases between. CDR3 sequence (DNA): TGTGCCAGCAGGGCTTCATGGGGGGAAAAACTGTTTTTT. The encoded protein is CASRASWGEKLFF.

V and J are TRBV19 and TRBJ2-1; D not resolved. This CDR3 is built from 15 residues. The germline gives CDR1 LNHDA, CDR2 SQIVND (reference sequence). Trimming cost V 5 bases and J 0 bases, with 11 bases left between them. CDR3 nucleotides: TGTGCCAGTAGTCCGACTTTTAGCTCCTACAATGAGCAGTTCTTC. This codes for CASSPTFSSYNEQFF. The variable domain in full, completed from reference TRBV19 and TRBJ2-1, reads DGGITQSPKYLFRKEGQNVTLSCEQNLNHDAMYWYRQDPGQGLRLIYYSQIVNDFQKGDIAEGYSVSREKKESFPLTVTSAQKNPTAFYLCASSPTFSSYNEQFFGPGTRLTVL.

The V call is TRBV2, the J call TRBJ2-3; 10 bases line up with TRBD2. CDR3 length: 16 amino acids. Germline V lookup: CDR1 SNHLY, CDR2 FYNNEI. V dropped 5 bases and J dropped 4; count of bases not matched to a gene: 9. In DNA, the CDR3 is TGTGCCAGCAGTTCACCCGGGACTAGCGTCGCAGATACGCAGTATTTT. Protein sequence: CASSSPGTSVADTQYF. Using reference TRBV2 and TRBJ2-3 for the parts outside the CDR3, the full variable domain is EPEVTQTPSHQVTQMGQEVILRCVPISNHLYFYWYRQILGQKVEFLVSFYNNEISEKSEIFDDQFSVERPDGSNFTLKIRSTKLEDSAMYFCASSSPGTSVADTQYFGPGTRLTVL.

The gene calls are TRBV5-5 and TRBJ2-1; D may be TRBD2 (5 bases). V dropped 5 bases and J dropped 9 bases, with 18 bases sitting between them. This CDR3 is 14 amino acids long. CDR1 is SGHKS, CDR2 YYEKEE, per germline (reference sequence). The CDR3 region is CASSQGGEFGEQFF. The CDR3 nucleotides are TGTGCCAGCAGTCAAGGTGGGGAGTTTGGTGAGCAGTTCTTC. The variable domain in full, completed from reference TRBV5-5 and TRBJ2-1, reads DAGVTQSPTHLIKTRGQQVTLRCSPISGHKSVSWYQQVLGQGPQFIFQYYEKEERGRGNFPDRFSARQFPNYSSELNVNALLLGDSALYLCASSQGGEFGEQFFGPGTRLTVL.